The rows below give T cell receptor beta chains drawn from one sample of a study of OX40 agonist ivuxolimab in advanced cancers. The table came from immunoSEQ multiplex PCR; TCRdb's copy has only in-frame clones and leaves some out. The sample lists tens of thousands of clones, around 86% seen once, with roughly an eighth in the top ten. This material consisted of CD4+ or CD8+ T cells sorted from blood, taken in a trial of the OX40 agonist ivuxolimab. The receptors were gathered from an adult with an advanced solid tumor such as melanoma, head and neck, liver or kidney cancer. Each CDR3 is given with its conserved first and last residue. A D gene is named only where the DNA matches it firmly. The size field is filled for only some rows; it gives once, few, many or a size class.

cdr3_nt | cdr3_aa | j_call | clone_size | v_call | d_call
TGTGCCAGCAGCTACTACAGGGGGCTCGAATCTGGCTACACCTTC | CASSYYRGLESGYTF | TRBJ1-2 | few | TRBV7-9 | TRBD1
TGTGCCAGCAGCTTTGGGGTAGCAGAACAAGAGACCCAGTACTTC | CASSFGVAEQETQYF | TRBJ2-5 | - | TRBV5-4 | -
TGTGCCAGTAGTATAGGCTCGGGGCGGGAGAGGAGCACAGATACGCAGTATTTT | CASSIGSGRERSTDTQYF | TRBJ2-3 | - | TRBV19 | TRBD2
TGTGCCAGCAGCTTGGGGCAGGGGGGACCTGAAGCTTTCTTT | CASSLGQGGPEAFF | TRBJ1-1 | - | TRBV7-9 | TRBD1
TGTGCCACCAGCAGAGTAGGGTCGGAGCAGCCCCAGCATTTT | CATSRVGSEQPQHF | TRBJ1-5 | - | TRBV15 | -
TGTGCCAGCAGTATAAGGGGATTGAGGGAGGGGGTGAACACTGAAGCTTTCTTT | CASSIRGLREGVNTEAFF | TRBJ1-1 | - | TRBV28 | -
TGCGCCAGCAGCGCCTGGACAGGGCCCGCGGAGACCCAGTACTTC | CASSAWTGPAETQYF | TRBJ2-5 | once | TRBV5-1 | TRBD1
TGTGCCAGCAGCCGCGCGACTCCTCGCACAGATACGCAGTATTTT | CASSRATPRTDTQYF | TRBJ2-3 | few | TRBV16 | -
TGTGCCAGCAGCTTCCCGGACAGGGCCGGAGATACGCAGTATTTT | CASSFPDRAGDTQYF | TRBJ2-3 | - | TRBV5-4 | TRBD1
TGTGCCAGCAGTTTCAGGTTTGTAGGTCCCTACGAGCAGTACTTC | CASSFRFVGPYEQYF | TRBJ2-7 | - | TRBV27 | -
TGTGCCACGGGGACCATGGGCACAGATACGCAGTATTTT | CATGTMGTDTQYF | TRBJ2-3 | - | TRBV27 | -
TGTGCCAGCAGTCGGGGGGGGGCTAGAGAAAAACTGTTTTTT | CASSRGGAREKLFF | TRBJ1-4 | - | TRBV6-6 | -
TGTGCCAGCAGGGGGTATGGGGCGGGTGAAAAACTGTTTTTT | CASRGYGAGEKLFF | TRBJ1-4 | once | TRBV6-5 | -
TGTGCCAGCAGCTCCCGATTTAGCCGGAGCTTCACAGATACGCAGTATTTT | CASSSRFSRSFTDTQYF | TRBJ2-3 | - | TRBV5-4 | -
TGTGCCAGCAGTGACCGACAATATACGCAGTATTTT | CASSDRQYTQYF | TRBJ2-3 | - | TRBV25-1 | -
TGTGCCACCAGCAGTTCCTCCTGGGGTAGCAATCAGCCCCAGCATTTT | CATSSSSWGSNQPQHF | TRBJ1-5 | - | TRBV15 | -
TGTGCCAGCAGTTTAGGGACAGGGGGGGGCAATCAGCCCCAGCATTTT | CASSLGTGGGNQPQHF | TRBJ1-5 | - | TRBV28 | TRBD1
TGTGCCAGCATTAGGACAGAGAATCAGCCCCAGCATTTT | CASIRTENQPQHF | TRBJ1-5 | - | TRBV6-1 | -
TGTGCCAGCACCGCGGCCAGGACAGGAGAAAAACTGTTTTTT | CASTAARTGEKLFF | TRBJ1-4 | - | TRBV6-6 | TRBD1
TGTGCCAGCCGGCTCCGGGGGGCGATTGCCGGGGAGCTGTTTTTT | CASRLRGAIAGELFF | TRBJ2-2 | - | TRBV28 | -
TGTGCCATTGGACAGGGAGGCTACAATGAGCAGTTCTTC | CAIGQGGYNEQFF | TRBJ2-1 | - | TRBV28 | TRBD1
TGTGCCAGTACCACAGGGGGCGCGGGTCCCGGGGAGCTGTTTTTT | CASTTGGAGPGELFF | TRBJ2-2 | - | TRBV19 | TRBD1
TGTGCCAGCAAATTAGGGGGGACCGGGGAGCTGTTTTTT | CASKLGGTGELFF | TRBJ2-2 | once | TRBV6-1 | -
TGTGCTAGTGGTTTGGTCTTGGGACAGGGCTACACTGAAGCTTTCTTT | CASGLVLGQGYTEAFF | TRBJ1-1 | - | TRBV12-5 | TRBD1
TGTGCCAGCAGTCCCACAGGGGGCAATCAGCCCCAGCATTTT | CASSPTGGNQPQHF | TRBJ1-5 | - | TRBV25-1 | TRBD1
TGCGCCAGCAGTCAAACCTACAGAGCCCAAGAGACCCAGTACTTC | CASSQTYRAQETQYF | TRBJ2-5 | few | TRBV23-1 | -
TGTGCCAGCAGTCTAAGGGAACCTGGGGCCAACGTCCTGACTTTC | CASSLREPGANVLTF | TRBJ2-6 | - | TRBV6-6 | -
TGTGCCAGCAGAAACAGGGGTGGTAGTCAGCCCCAGCATTTT | CASRNRGGSQPQHF | TRBJ1-5 | many | TRBV28 | TRBD1
TGTGCCAGCAGTTTATTGGCAGGGTGGATCACTGAAGCTTTCTTT | CASSLLAGWITEAFF | TRBJ1-1 | - | TRBV28 | -
TGTGCCAGCAGCTCAAAGACTAGCGGGAGCCATGAGCAGTTCTTC | CASSSKTSGSHEQFF | TRBJ2-1 | - | TRBV5-4 | TRBD2
TGTGCCATCAGTGATAGCGGGAGAAGTAGAGATACGCAGTATTTT | CAISDSGRSRDTQYF | TRBJ2-3 | - | TRBV10-3 | TRBD2
TGTGCCAGCAGCTTATGGGGCGGGCTGAGCTCCTACAATGAGCAGTTCTTC | CASSLWGGLSSYNEQFF | TRBJ2-1 | - | TRBV7-2 | -
TGTGCCAGCAAGAGGACCGCAACTAGCAATCAGCCCCAGCATTTT | CASKRTATSNQPQHF | TRBJ1-5 | - | TRBV19 | -
TGTGCCAGCAGCTTGCATACTGGACTAGCAGCCGAGCAGTACTTC | CASSLHTGLAAEQYF | TRBJ2-7 | - | TRBV5-4 | TRBD2
TGTGCCAGTAGTATGGCGGGACTAGCGGGAGGGATCTCCTACAATGAGCAGTTCTTC | CASSMAGLAGGISYNEQFF | TRBJ2-1 | - | TRBV19 | TRBD2
TGCGCCAGCAGCCGGGGGACTAGCGGGAGTTCGGGCGAGCAGTACTTC | CASSRGTSGSSGEQYF | TRBJ2-7 | once | TRBV5-1 | TRBD2
TGTGCCAGCAGCTTAGGGGGTATGGTGGGCGGGAGATTTAATGAGCAGTTCTTC | CASSLGGMVGGRFNEQFF | TRBJ2-1 | - | TRBV11-3 | TRBD2
TGTGCCAGCCAGTACCAAGAGACCCAGTACTTC | CASQYQETQYF | TRBJ2-5 | once | TRBV6-5 | -
TGTGCTAGCGAGGCCTGGGGTGGGAACACCGGGGAGCTGTTTTTT | CASEAWGGNTGELFF | TRBJ2-2 | - | TRBV7-7 | -
TGCGCCAGCAGCTTTCTAGCGGGACGAGAGACCCAGTACTTC | CASSFLAGRETQYF | TRBJ2-5 | - | TRBV5-1 | TRBD2
TGCAGCGTTGGAGGCAGGGGAGGGGGTAGGGAGACCCAGTACTTC | CSVGGRGGGRETQYF | TRBJ2-5 | - | TRBV29-1 | -
TGTGCCAGCAGCTTGAGGGGACAGGGGGCGAGTTCTGGAAACACCATATATTTT | CASSLRGQGASSGNTIYF | TRBJ1-3 | - | TRBV7-2 | TRBD1
TGTGCCAGCAGCTTAGACAGGGTGGATACGCAGTATTTT | CASSLDRVDTQYF | TRBJ2-3 | - | TRBV13 | -
TGCAGTGCCGGCCCAAAAGAGACCCAGTACTTC | CSAGPKETQYF | TRBJ2-5 | - | TRBV20-1 | -
TGTGCCAGCAAAACCTTAGGGCGCCGACAGGTTCTTACCTACGAGCAGTACTTC | CASKTLGRRQVLTYEQYF | TRBJ2-7 | - | TRBV21-1 | -
TGTGCCAGCAGTTCGCAGTACCAAGAGACCCAGTACTTC | CASSSQYQETQYF | TRBJ2-5 | - | TRBV6-5 | -